This T cell receptor beta chain originates from a study of vaccination and CD4 T cells after COVID-19. Treatment defined: roughly 11-day PBMC culture with coronavirus spike peptide pools or control peptides (ViraFEST assay). Unexposed donor CD4+ T cells predated the COVID-19 pandemic, collected 2011-2018. The V gene's germline CDR1 is SEHNR and CDR2 FQNEAQ (reference sequence). This CDR3 has 14 amino acids. Trimming stripped 5 bases from V and 4 bases from J, with 14 bases between. This clonotype occurred a few times. Its antigen is undetermined. Cultured CD4+ T cells had their DNA profiled by the Oncomine TCR Beta short-read assay. MiXCR was run by TCRdb on the PCR reads, yielding one entry per CDR3 protein. The table has approximately 9,800 distinct CDR3 sequences, more than 25% seen once; the top ten hold around two fifths.

The specimen was CD4+ T cells from blood, cultured in vitro. This sequence was found in a human donor in good health. The rearrangement joins TRBV7-9 to TRBJ1-2, with D possibly being TRBD1 (5 bases). The CDR3 spells CASSRGLGSYGYTF. In DNA form, the CDR3 reads TGTGCCAGCAGCAGGGGCCTCGGGTCCTATGGCTACACCTTC.